These 7 T cell receptor beta chains share one sample of origin, sequenced in a study of blood T cells in healthy people across ages. PCR was performed a second time for about 6 to 12 cycles using a sample-barcoded 5' primer and a J-beta primer mix. One entry per CDR3 protein, called by TCRdb with MiXCR from the 5' RACE reads. The data hold 1.5 million to 2 million distinct CDR3 sequences, with around 50% observed a single time. The sequenced sample was blood. These receptors were obtained from a woman aged 40-49 years in good health.

This clonotype was observed a handful of times. V is TRBV6-5 and J is TRBJ2-7; TRBD1 might be the D (6 bases). Germline-derived CDR1 and CDR2 are MNHEY and SVGAGI. The CDR3 has 13 amino acids. Trimming pared 5 bases from V and 4 bases from J, leaving 12 bases between. The CDR3, as DNA: TGTGCCAGCAGTCGAGGGACAACTTACGAGCAGTACTTC. It translates to CASSRGTTYEQYF.

This rearrangement joins TRBV7-8 to TRBJ2-7; no reliable D call. TRBJ2-5 explains the end of the DNA better; the J call may be wrong. Per the germline V gene, CDR1 is SGHVS and CDR2 is FQNEAQ. The CDR3 contains 16 residues. CDR3 amino acids: CASSCCTGVIIETQYF. DNA for the CDR3: TGTGCCAGCAGCTGCTGTACGGGCGTAATAATAGAGACCCAGTACTTC.

This chain connects TRBV15 to TRBJ1-5; possible D gene TRBD1, 6 bases. Trimming stripped 3 bases from V and 7 bases from J, with 16 bases between. This CDR3 comprises 15 residues. Looked up from germline, CDR1 is LNHNV and CDR2 is YYDKDF (reference sequence). The CDR3 coding sequence is TGTGCCACCAGCAGTGATCAGGGGCCGGGACAGCCCCAGCATTTT. This sequence encodes CATSSDQGPGQPQHF.

The chain links TRBV6-1 to TRBJ1-5; maybe TRBD1 (5 bases). The CDR3 contains 16 residues. V was clipped by 0 bases and J by 0 bases, with 9 bases between them. Germline V gene data show CDR1 as MNHNS and CDR2 as SASEGT. Here the CDR3 DNA reads TGTGCCAGCAGTGAAGCGGGGACTTATAGCAATCAGCCCCAGCATTTT. Encoded protein: CASSEAGTYSNQPQHF.

The rearrangement joins TRBV6-2 or TRBV6-3 to TRBJ2-1; the D is unclear. CDR1 is MNHEY, CDR2 SVGEGT, per germline. The germline V and J ends were trimmed by 0 bases and 3 bases, with 9 bases remaining between them. The length of the CDR3 is 15 residues. The CDR3 protein is CASSYSPPGYNEQFF. CDR3 DNA sequence: TGTGCCAGCAGTTACTCCCCCCCAGGCTACAATGAGCAGTTCTTC.

This chain connects TRBV27 to TRBJ1-1; tentative D call: TRBD1 (5 bases). Germline values: CDR1 MNHEY, CDR2 SMNVEV (reference sequence). This CDR3 is built from 15 residues. Trimming shortened V by 6 bases and J by 4 bases, and 18 bases separated the two germline ends. The CDR3 bases are TGTGCCAGCAGCCGGCAAGGGGTGGTAGTCACTGAAGCTTTCTTT. Translating it yields CASSRQGVVVTEAFF.

The V and J genes are TRBV3-1 and TRBJ2-7; 9 bases are a match to TRBD1. CDR1 is LGHDT, CDR2 YNNKEL, per germline (reference sequence). The CDR3 spans 18 residues. The V gene end was trimmed by 0 bases and the J gene end by 3 bases; junction bases not matched to a gene: 12. The CDR3 loop reads CASSQDSGEDRGGYEQYF. The CDR3 coding sequence is TGTGCCAGCAGCCAAGATTCGGGGGAGGACAGGGGAGGCTACGAGCAGTACTTC.